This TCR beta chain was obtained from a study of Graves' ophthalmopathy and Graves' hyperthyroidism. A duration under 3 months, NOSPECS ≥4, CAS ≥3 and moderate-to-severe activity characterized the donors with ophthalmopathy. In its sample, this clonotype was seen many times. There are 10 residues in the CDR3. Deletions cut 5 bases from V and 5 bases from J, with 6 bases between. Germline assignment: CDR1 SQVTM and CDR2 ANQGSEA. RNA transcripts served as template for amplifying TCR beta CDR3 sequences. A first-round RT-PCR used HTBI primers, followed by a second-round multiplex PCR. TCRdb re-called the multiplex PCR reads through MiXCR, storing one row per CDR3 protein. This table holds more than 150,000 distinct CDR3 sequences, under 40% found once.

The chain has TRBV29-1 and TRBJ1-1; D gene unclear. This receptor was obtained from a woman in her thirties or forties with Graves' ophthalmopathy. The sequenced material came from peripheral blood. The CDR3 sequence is CSVLRTEAFF. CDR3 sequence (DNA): TGCAGCGTTCTGAGGACTGAAGCTTTCTTT.